Presented here are 7 T cell receptor beta chains from one specimen sequenced in a study of control samples from healthy donors and cancer patients. Profiling relied on immunoSEQ multiplex PCR, and the TCRdb table lists in-frame clones only, not all of them. Of 150,000 to 200,000 clones detected, roughly 89% appear once; the ten largest clones hold 1.4%. The specimen sequenced was blood. These receptors were obtained from a woman in her forties or fifties in good health.

The chain joins TRBV7-3 to TRBJ1-3; a weak D match, TRBD1 (5 bases). There are 17 residues in the CDR3. Looked up from germline, CDR1 is SGHTA and CDR2 is FQGTGA. Trimming removed 2 bases from V and 2 bases from J, with 16 bases in between. The CDR3 spells CASSLGSGTFPGNTIYF. The CDR3 region has the DNA TGTGCCAGCAGCTTAGGGTCAGGGACCTTCCCTGGAAACACCATATATTTT.

The V call is TRBV28, the J call TRBJ1-4, with a weak D call TRBD1 (6 bases). V was clipped by 8 bases and J by 8 bases, with 21 bases between them. From germline, CDR1 is MDHEN and CDR2 SYDVKM. The CDR3 consists of 15 residues. CDR3 sequence (DNA): TGTGCCAGCGCCCGGGGGCGGGGATCAAAAGAAAAACTGTTTTTT. This codes for CASARGRGSKEKLFF.

For this clone: Just one base apart from a much larger clone, this may be a read error. The same CDR3 also results from other DNA sequences found in this sample. V usage is TRBV10-3 and J usage is TRBJ2-5; D remains ambiguous. Looked up from germline, CDR1 is ENHRY and CDR2 is SYGVKD. CDR3 size: 11 residues. V lost 3 bases to trimming and J lost 2 bases, with 1 base between them. The CDR3 protein is CAISEQETQYF. The CDR3 DNA is TGTGCCATCAGTGAACAAGAGACCCAGTACTTC.

This chain joins TRBV4-3 and TRBJ1-6; D is possibly TRBD1 (5 bases). Germline CDR1 reads LGHNA; CDR2 reads YSLEER. The CDR3 runs to 15 residues. Trimming cost V 1 base and J 7 bases, with 11 bases left between them. The CDR3 reads CASSQGQGANSPLHF. CDR3 DNA sequence: TGCGCCAGCAGCCAAGGGCAGGGAGCGAATTCACCCCTCCACTTT.

This clone was counted a single time. This chain joins TRBV6-5 and TRBJ2-7, with a possible D match to TRBD1 (5 bases). V was clipped by 7 bases and J by 1 base, with 14 bases between them. Germline CDR1 is MNHEY and CDR2 is SVGAGI. CDR3 length equals 14 residues. The CDR3 sequence is CASKQVQGSYEQYF. The CDR3 bases are TGTGCCAGCAAACAGGTCCAAGGATCCTACGAGCAGTACTTC.

The chain links TRBV19 to TRBJ2-5, with 7 bases identical to TRBD2. The CDR3 has 15 residues. The germline V gene has CDR1 LNHDA and CDR2 SQIVND (reference sequence). Germline trimming cut 7 bases from V and 2 bases from J; bases unmatched to any gene: 10. For the CDR3, the DNA is TGTGCCAGTACCCCTATAGCGGGTTCTCAAGAGACCCAGTACTTC. Its translation: CASTPIAGSQETQYF.

The chain is built from TRBV28 and TRBJ1-1, with 7 bases aligning to TRBD1. The germline CDR1 and CDR2 sequences are MDHEN and SYDVKM. This CDR3 comprises 16 residues. V gave up 2 bases and J gave up 3 bases; unmatched junction bases: 9. CDR3 bases: TGTGCCAGCAGTTTAAGGGCCAGGGGGGGAGACACTGAAGCTTTCTTT. It yields the protein CASSLRARGGDTEAFF.